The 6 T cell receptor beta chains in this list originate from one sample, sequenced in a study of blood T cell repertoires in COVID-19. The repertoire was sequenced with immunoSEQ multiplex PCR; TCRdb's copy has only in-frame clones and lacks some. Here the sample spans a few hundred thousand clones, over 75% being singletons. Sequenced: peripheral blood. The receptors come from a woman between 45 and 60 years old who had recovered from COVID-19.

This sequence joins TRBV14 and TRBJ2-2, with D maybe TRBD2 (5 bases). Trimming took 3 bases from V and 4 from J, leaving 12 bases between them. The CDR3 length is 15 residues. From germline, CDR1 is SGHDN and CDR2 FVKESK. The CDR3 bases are TGTGCCAGCAGCCACGTTGTCGGGATCACCGGGGAGCTGTTTTTT. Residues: CASSHVVGITGELFF.

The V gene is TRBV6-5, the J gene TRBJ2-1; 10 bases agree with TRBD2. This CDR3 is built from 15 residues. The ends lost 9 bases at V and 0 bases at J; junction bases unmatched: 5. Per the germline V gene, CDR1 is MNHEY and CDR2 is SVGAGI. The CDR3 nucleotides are TGTGCCAGTAGCGGGAGGCTTAGCTCCTACAATGAGCAGTTCTTC. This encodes CASSGRLSSYNEQFF.

As DNA, the CDR3 is TGTGCCAGCAGGTACGACAGCGCTAGCTACGAGCAGTACTTC. Its protein product is CASRYDSASYEQYF. V usage is TRBV2 and J usage is TRBJ2-7; weak D call: TRBD1 (5 bases). From germline, CDR1 is SNHLY and CDR2 FYNNEI. V lost 6 bases to trimming and J lost 3 bases, with 15 bases between them. This CDR3 is built from 14 residues. Looking up the rest from reference TRBV2 and TRBJ2-7 gives the full variable domain: EPEVTQTPSHQVTQMGQEVILRCVPISNHLYFYWYRQILGQKVEFLVSFYNNEISEKSEIFDDQFSVERPDGSNFTLKIRSTKLEDSAMYFCASRYDSASYEQYFGPGTRLTVT.

The CDR3 is CASSVSKTANGYTF. CDR3 nucleotides: TGTGCCAGCAGTGTTTCCAAGACAGCGAATGGCTACACCTTC. The chain links TRBV2 to TRBJ1-2; maybe TRBD1 (5 bases). V gave up 4 bases and J gave up 6 bases, with 15 bases separating them. Germline V gives CDR1 SNHLY, CDR2 FYNNEI. CDR3 length equals 14 residues.

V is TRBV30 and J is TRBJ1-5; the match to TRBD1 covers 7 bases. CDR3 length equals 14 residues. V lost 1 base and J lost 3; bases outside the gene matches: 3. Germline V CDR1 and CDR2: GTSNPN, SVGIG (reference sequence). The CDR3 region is CAWSAGTANQPQHF. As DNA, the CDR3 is TGTGCCTGGAGTGCCGGGACAGCCAATCAGCCCCAGCATTTT.

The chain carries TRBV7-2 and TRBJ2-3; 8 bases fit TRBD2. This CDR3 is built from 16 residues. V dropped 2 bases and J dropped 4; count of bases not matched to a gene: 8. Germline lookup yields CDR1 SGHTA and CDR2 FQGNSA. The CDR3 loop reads CASSLIGSGRPDTQYF. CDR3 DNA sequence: TGTGCCAGCAGCTTAATTGGGAGCGGGAGACCAGATACGCAGTATTTT.